This paragraph covers one T cell receptor (beta chain) sequence. These data come from a study of blood T cell repertoires in COVID-19. The assay was immunoSEQ multiplex PCR, and TCRdb's table has in-frame clones only and misses some. The sample lists some 150,000 clones, roughly 90% seen once, with 0.95% to 1.5% in the top ten. This CDR3 region has 14 residues. Trimming cost V 5 bases and J 3 bases, with 11 bases left between them. Germline CDR1 is MDHEN and CDR2 is SYDVKM. The sequencing sample was made of PBMCs or T cells enriched from blood (not recorded which). This rearrangement joins TRBV28 to TRBJ1-5; TRBD1 might be the D (6 bases). The sequence was obtained from a woman in her 30s with acute COVID-19. CDR3 coding DNA: TGTGCCAGCAGTCCAGGACAGTACAATCAGCCCCAGCATTTT. It specifies CASSPGQYNQPQHF.